This entry describes one TCR beta chain. Antigen unknown. This record comes from a study of CD8+ T cells in alopecia areata. Study outcomes and limitations: Scalp sample sequencing also detects resident alphabeta T cells of normal skin. Patients shared TCRs less clearly than mice did, possibly for HLA-related reasons.

The germline V gene encodes CDR1 MNHEY and CDR2 SVGAGI. V lost 4 bases to trimming and J lost 3 bases, with 16 bases between them. The CDR3 covers 15 residues. cDNA reverse transcribed from extracted RNA served as the sequencing template. Here immunoSEQ multiplex PCR was the method, and the copy in TCRdb shows in-frame clones only, minus some. Of about 140,000 clones listed, approximately 60% were seen once; the top ten hold about 4.5%. CD4+ and CD8+ T cells were sorted from PBMCs. This chain joins TRBV6-5 and TRBJ2-7; possible D gene TRBD1, 6 bases. This receptor was obtained from a human donor in good health. The sample comprised CD4+ T cells sorted from blood. CDR3 loop: CASSSKQGNSYEQYF. CDR3 sequence (DNA): TGTGCCAGCAGTTCTAAACAGGGTAACAGCTACGAGCAGTACTTC.